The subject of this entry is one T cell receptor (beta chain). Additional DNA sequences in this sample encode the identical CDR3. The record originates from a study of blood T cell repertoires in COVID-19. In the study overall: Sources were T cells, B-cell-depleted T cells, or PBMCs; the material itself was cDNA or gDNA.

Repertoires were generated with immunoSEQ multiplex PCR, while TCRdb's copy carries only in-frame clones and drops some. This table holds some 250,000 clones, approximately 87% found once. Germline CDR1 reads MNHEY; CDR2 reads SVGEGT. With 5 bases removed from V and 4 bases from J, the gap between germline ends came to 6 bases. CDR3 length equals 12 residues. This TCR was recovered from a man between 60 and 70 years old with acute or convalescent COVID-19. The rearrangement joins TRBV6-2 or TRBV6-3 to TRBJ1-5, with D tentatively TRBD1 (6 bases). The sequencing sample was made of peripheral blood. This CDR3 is CASSQGNQPQHF. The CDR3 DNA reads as TGTGCCAGCAGTCAGGGGAATCAGCCCCAGCATTTT.